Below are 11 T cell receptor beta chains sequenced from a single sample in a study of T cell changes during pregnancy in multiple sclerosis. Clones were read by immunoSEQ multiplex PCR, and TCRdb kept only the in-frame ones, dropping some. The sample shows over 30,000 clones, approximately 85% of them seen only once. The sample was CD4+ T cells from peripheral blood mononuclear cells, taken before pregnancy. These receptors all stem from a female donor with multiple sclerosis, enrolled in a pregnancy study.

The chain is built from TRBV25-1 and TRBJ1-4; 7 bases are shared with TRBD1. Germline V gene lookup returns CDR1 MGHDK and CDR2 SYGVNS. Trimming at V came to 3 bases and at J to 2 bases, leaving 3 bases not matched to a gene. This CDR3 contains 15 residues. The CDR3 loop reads CASSDSTGTNEKLFF. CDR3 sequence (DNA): TGTGCCAGCAGTGATTCGACAGGGACTAATGAAAAACTGTTTTTT.

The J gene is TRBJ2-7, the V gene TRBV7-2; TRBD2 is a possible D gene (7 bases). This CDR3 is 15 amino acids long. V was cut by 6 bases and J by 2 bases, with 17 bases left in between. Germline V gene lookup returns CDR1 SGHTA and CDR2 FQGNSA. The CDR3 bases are TGTGCCAGCAGAAGGGGGGGAACAGTTACCTACGAGCAGTACTTC. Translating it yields CASRRGGTVTYEQYF.

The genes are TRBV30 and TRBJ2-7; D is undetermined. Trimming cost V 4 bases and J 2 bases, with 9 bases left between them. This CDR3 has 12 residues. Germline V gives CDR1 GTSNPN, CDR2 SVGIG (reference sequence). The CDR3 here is CAWNVVPYEQYF. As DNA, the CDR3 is TGTGCCTGGAATGTCGTCCCCTACGAGCAGTACTTC.

The CDR3 is CASSSQREDEQYF. CDR3 sequence (DNA): TGTGCCAGTAGTAGTCAGCGGGAGGACGAGCAGTACTTC. This chain connects TRBV19 to TRBJ2-7; 9 nucleotides line up with TRBD2. CDR1 is LNHDA and CDR2 is SQIVND in the germline V gene (reference sequence). The CDR3 covers 13 residues. The V gene end was trimmed by 4 bases and the J gene end by 5 bases; junction bases not matched to a gene: 3.

CDR3 DNA: TGCGCCAGCAGTGAGTGGGCCGAAAGCGAGCAGTACTTC. Translated: CASSEWAESEQYF. The chain employs TRBV10-1 and TRBJ2-7; D is undetermined. Germline loops: CDR1 WNHNN, CDR2 SYGVQD (reference sequence). V lost 1 base and J 6 bases, leaving 10 bases between the germline ends. The CDR3 totals 13 residues.

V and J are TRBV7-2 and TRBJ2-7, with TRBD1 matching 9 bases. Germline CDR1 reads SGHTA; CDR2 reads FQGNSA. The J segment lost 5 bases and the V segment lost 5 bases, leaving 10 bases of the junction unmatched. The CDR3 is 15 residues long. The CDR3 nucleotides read TGTGCCAGCAGCGCTACCGGGACAGGGCCCCACGAGCAGTACTTC. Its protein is CASSATGTGPHEQYF.

The CDR3 sequence is CASFTGVSAFF. The CDR3 bases are TGTGCCAGCTTCACAGGTGTTTCAGCTTTCTTT. This chain connects TRBV6-1 to TRBJ1-1; TRBD1 might be the D (5 bases). The CDR3 has 11 residues. Trimming cost V 8 bases and J 10 bases, with 14 bases left between them. The germline gives CDR1 MNHNS, CDR2 SASEGT.

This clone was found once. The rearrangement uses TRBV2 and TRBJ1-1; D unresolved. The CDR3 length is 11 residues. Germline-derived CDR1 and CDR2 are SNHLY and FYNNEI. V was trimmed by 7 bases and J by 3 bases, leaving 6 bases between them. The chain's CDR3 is CASNTDTEAFF. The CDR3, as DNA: TGTGCCAGCAATACGGACACTGAAGCTTTCTTT. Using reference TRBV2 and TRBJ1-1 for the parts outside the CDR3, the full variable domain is EPEVTQTPSHQVTQMGQEVILRCVPISNHLYFYWYRQILGQKVEFLVSFYNNEISEKSEIFDDQFSVERPDGSNFTLKIRSTKLEDSAMYFCASNTDTEAFFGQGTRLTVV.

The CDR3 DNA reads TGTGCCAGCTCACCCGCGGCCGAGGGAACGGGAAACACCATATATTTT. Residues: CASSPAAEGTGNTIYF. V is TRBV18 and J is TRBJ1-3; D call uncertain. V lost 3 bases, J lost 4 bases, and 16 bases lay in between. The CDR3 totals 16 residues. The V gene's germline CDR1 is KGHSH and CDR2 LQKENI.

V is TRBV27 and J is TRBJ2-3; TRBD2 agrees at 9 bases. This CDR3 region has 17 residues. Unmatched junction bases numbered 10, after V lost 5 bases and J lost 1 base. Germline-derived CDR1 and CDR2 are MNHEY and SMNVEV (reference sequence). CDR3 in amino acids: CASSPILTSGRTDTQYF. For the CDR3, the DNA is TGTGCCAGCAGTCCGATCCTGACTAGCGGCCGCACAGATACGCAGTATTTT.

Here the CDR3 DNA reads TGTGCCACCCAAGGGGATATCACCGGGGAGCTGTTTTTT. It encodes CATQGDITGELFF. The chain combines TRBV7-3 with TRBJ2-2; the D gene is possibly TRBD1 (5 bases). This CDR3 has 13 residues. V shed 10 bases and J shed 4 bases, with 13 bases lying between them. Germline V gene sequence: CDR1 SGHTA, CDR2 FQGTGA.